The clone carrying this T cell receptor (beta chain) was seen a few times. Its specificity is unknown. CDR3 size: 15 residues. Germline V gene data show CDR1 as SQVTM and CDR2 as ANQGSEA. The germline V and J ends were trimmed by 1 base and 2 bases, with 12 bases remaining between them. The source of the sample is a study of CD8+ T cells in alopecia areata. Study conclusions and caveats: With patients, TCR sharing proved less clear than in mice, a difference possibly related to HLA.

The authors extracted RNA and reverse transcribed it into cDNA as the sequencing template. Clones were sequenced by immunoSEQ multiplex PCR, and TCRdb holds only the in-frame ones, with some missing. The sample holds under 150,000 clones; about 51% are singletons and the top ten take more than 9%. The sequence derives from a human donor with alopecia areata. V is TRBV29-1 and J is TRBJ2-4; D possibly corresponds to TRBD2 (5 bases). Source material: NKG2D-low CD8+ T cells sorted from blood. The CDR3 sequence: CSVEGEPFPKNIQYF. The CDR3, as DNA: TGCAGCGTTGAAGGGGAGCCATTCCCCAAAAACATTCAGTACTTC.